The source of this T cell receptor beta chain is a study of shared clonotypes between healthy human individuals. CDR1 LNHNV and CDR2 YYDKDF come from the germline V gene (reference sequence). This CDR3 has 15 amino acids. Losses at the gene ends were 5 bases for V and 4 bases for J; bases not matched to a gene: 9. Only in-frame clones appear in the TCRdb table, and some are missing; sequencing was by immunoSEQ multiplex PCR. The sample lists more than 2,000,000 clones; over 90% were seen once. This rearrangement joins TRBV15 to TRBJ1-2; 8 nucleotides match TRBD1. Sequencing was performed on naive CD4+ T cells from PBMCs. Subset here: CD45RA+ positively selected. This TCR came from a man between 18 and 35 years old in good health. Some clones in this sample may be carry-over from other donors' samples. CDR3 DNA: TGTGCCACCAGCTCCCCTGGAACAGGGGGCTATGGCTACACCTTC. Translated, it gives CATSSPGTGGYGYTF.